The rows below give T cell receptor beta chains drawn from one sample of a study of blood T cell repertoires in COVID-19. TCRdb's copy holds only in-frame clones and misses some; the assay was immunoSEQ multiplex PCR. Found here are 65,000 to 95,000 clones, roughly 80% of them singletons; the top ten hold about 20%. Sample: peripheral blood. The receptor source for this set is an elderly man with active or convalescent COVID-19. Both conserved end residues are part of each CDR3. The D gene is left open where the match is weak. Clone size, where shown, is once, few, many, or a class for clones that have expanded.

NA	TRBD1	TRBV5-4	TRBJ1-6	CASSWDRARGPSPLHF	TGTGCCAGCAGCTGGGACAGGGCCAGGGGGCCTTCACCCCTCCACTTT
NA	NA	TRBV24-1	TRBJ1-3	CATSRGSGNTIYF	TGTGCCACCAGTCGAGGATCTGGAAACACCATATATTTT
NA	NA	TRBV13	TRBJ1-4	CASSLTGGGDEKLFF	TGTGCCAGCAGCCTGACGGGAGGGGGGGACGAAAAACTGTTTTTT
NA	NA	TRBV12-5	TRBJ1-1	CASGSQGYTEAFF	TGTGCTAGTGGTTCCCAGGGCTACACTGAAGCTTTCTTT
NA	NA	TRBV11-2	TRBJ2-1	CASSLDRYGSERSDEQFF	TGTGCCAGCAGCTTAGATCGATACGGAAGCGAGAGAAGTGATGAGCAGTTCTTC
NA	NA	TRBV30	TRBJ2-3	CAWGRTDTQYF	TGTGCCTGGGGTCGGACAGATACGCAGTATTTT
NA	TRBD1	TRBV5-1	TRBJ1-2	CASSLGWGQTNYGYTF	TGCGCCAGCAGCTTGGGGTGGGGACAGACTAACTATGGCTACACCTTC
few	NA	TRBV2	TRBJ1-1	CASREQGWENTEAFF	TGTGCCAGCAGGGAACAGGGTTGGGAGAACACTGAAGCTTTCTTT
NA	NA	TRBV12-3/TRBV12-4	TRBJ2-5	CASSFGETQYF	TGTGCCAGCAGTTTCGGAGAGACCCAGTACTTC
NA	TRBD1	TRBV28	TRBJ1-4	CASSSAGTGDEKLFF	TGTGCCAGCAGTTCCGCCGGGACAGGGGATGAAAAACTGTTTTTT
NA	TRBD2	TRBV5-4	TRBJ2-2	CASSSAGTIITGELFF	TGTGCCAGCAGCTCCGCCGGGACTATCATCACCGGGGAGCTGTTTTTT
NA	TRBD1	TRBV19	TRBJ2-5	CASSIGGRGQGILETQYF	TGTGCCAGTAGTATAGGGGGTCGGGGACAGGGAATCTTAGAGACCCAGTACTTC
NA	TRBD1	TRBV14	TRBJ1-2	CASSQGTGDYGYTF	TGTGCCAGCAGCCAAGGGACAGGGGACTATGGCTACACCTTC
NA	NA	TRBV11-2	TRBJ1-1	CASSLVRGSAAFF	TGTGCCAGCAGCTTAGTCAGGGGATCTGCAGCTTTCTTT
NA	TRBD2	TRBV30	TRBJ2-3	CAWSVGSGSVADTQYF	TGTGCCTGGAGTGTAGGTAGCGGGAGTGTCGCAGATACGCAGTATTTT
NA	NA	TRBV12-3/TRBV12-4	TRBJ1-2	CASSLNRVGGYTF	TGTGCCAGCAGTTTGAACAGGGTGGGGGGCTACACCTTC
NA	TRBD2	TRBV5-1	TRBJ2-3	CASSIRLAGAQDTQYF	TGCGCCAGCAGCATTAGACTAGCGGGAGCTCAAGATACGCAGTATTTT
once	TRBD1	TRBV5-5	TRBJ1-2	CASSFLDRALSGYTF	TGTGCCAGCAGCTTTCTAGACAGGGCTCTAAGTGGCTACACCTTC
NA	TRBD1	TRBV19	TRBJ2-1	CASSIGQGAYNEQFF	TGTGCCAGTAGTATAGGGCAGGGGGCGTACAATGAGCAGTTCTTC
NA	TRBD1	TRBV2	TRBJ1-5	CASTRQGINQPQHF	TGTGCCAGCACCAGACAGGGGATCAATCAGCCCCAGCATTTT
NA	TRBD1	TRBV18	TRBJ2-5	CASSPLPGQAQETQYF	TGTGCCAGCTCACCCTTACCGGGACAGGCCCAAGAGACCCAGTACTTC